This T cell receptor beta chain came from a study of T-cell memory formation after mild COVID-19. Looking at the study overall: Clusters of TCRs were largely donor specific.

Remarks on this clonotype: Its antigen is currently unknown.

Germline values: CDR1 SGHTA, CDR2 FQGTGA. Deletions cut 5 bases from V and 2 bases from J, with 13 bases between. This CDR3 is 15 amino acids long. TCRdb reprocessed the 5' RACE reads with MiXCR, giving one entry per CDR3 protein. The sample contains hundreds of thousands of distinct CDR3 sequences, less than 25% of which appear only once. General observations from the study: Several responding clones turned up in pre-infection memory, indicating that cross-reactive memory may have taken part. CD4+ contracting clones were mainly CM and EM; CD8+ ones, EMRA.

This TCR was sampled from an adult woman who had mild COVID-19 (a few samples of this study predate the infection). Cell type and time point are not known. This sequence joins TRBV7-3 and TRBJ1-3; D gene uncertain. Input material: PBMCs or a T cell subset sorted from them (not recorded which). CDR3 DNA: TGTGCCAGCAGCCCTGCTGCGGGAGCTGGAAACACCATATATTTT. This codes for CASSPAAGAGNTIYF.